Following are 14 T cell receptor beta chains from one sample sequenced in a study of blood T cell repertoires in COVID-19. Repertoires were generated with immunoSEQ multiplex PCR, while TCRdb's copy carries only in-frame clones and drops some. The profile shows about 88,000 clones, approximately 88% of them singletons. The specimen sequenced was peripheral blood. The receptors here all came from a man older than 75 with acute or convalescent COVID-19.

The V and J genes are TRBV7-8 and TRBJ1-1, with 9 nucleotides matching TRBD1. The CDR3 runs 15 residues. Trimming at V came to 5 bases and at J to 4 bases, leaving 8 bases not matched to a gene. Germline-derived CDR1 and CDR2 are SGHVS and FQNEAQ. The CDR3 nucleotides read TGTGCCAGCAGCGCTCGACAGGGGGGGGTCACTGAAGCTTTCTTT. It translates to CASSARQGGVTEAFF.

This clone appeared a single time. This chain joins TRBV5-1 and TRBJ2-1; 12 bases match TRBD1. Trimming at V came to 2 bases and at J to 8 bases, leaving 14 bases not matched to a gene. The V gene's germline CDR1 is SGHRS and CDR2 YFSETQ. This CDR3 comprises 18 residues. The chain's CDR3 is CASSFGYSGTGGKDEQFF. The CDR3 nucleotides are TGCGCCAGCAGCTTTGGTTACAGCGGGACAGGGGGCAAGGATGAGCAGTTCTTC.

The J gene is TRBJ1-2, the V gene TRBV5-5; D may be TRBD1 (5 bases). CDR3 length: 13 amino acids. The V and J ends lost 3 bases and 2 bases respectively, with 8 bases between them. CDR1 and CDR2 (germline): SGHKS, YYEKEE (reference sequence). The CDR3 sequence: CASSSQGNYGYTF. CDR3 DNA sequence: TGTGCCAGCAGCTCCCAGGGAAACTATGGCTACACCTTC.

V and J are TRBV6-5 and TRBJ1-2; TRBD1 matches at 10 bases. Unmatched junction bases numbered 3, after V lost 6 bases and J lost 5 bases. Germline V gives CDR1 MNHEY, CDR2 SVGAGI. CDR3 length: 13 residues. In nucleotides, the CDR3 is TGTGCCAGCAGGAGACAGGGGGCGTATGGCTACACCTTC. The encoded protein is CASRRQGAYGYTF.

Here the CDR3 reads CASSKLRAAYEQYF. The CDR3 DNA sequence: TGTGCCAGCAGCAAGTTGCGGGCCGCCTACGAGCAGTACTTC. This chain uses TRBV6-5 with TRBJ2-7; the D gene is possibly TRBD2 (5 bases). The germline V and J ends were trimmed by 6 bases and 2 bases, with 14 bases remaining between them. Looked up from germline, CDR1 is MNHEY and CDR2 is SVGAGI. The CDR3 spans 14 residues.

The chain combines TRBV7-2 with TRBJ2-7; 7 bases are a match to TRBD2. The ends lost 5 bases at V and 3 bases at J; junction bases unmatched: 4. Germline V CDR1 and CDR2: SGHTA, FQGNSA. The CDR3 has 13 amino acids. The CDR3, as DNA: TGTGCCAGCAGCCCTCCTAGCGGCTACGAGCAGTACTTC. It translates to CASSPPSGYEQYF. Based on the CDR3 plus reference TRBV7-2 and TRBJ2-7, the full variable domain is GAGVSQSPSNKVTEKGKDVELRCDPISGHTALYWYRQSLGQGLEFLIYFQGNSAPDKSGLPSDRFSAERTGGSVSTLTIQRTQQEDSAVYLCASSPPSGYEQYFGPGTRLTVT.

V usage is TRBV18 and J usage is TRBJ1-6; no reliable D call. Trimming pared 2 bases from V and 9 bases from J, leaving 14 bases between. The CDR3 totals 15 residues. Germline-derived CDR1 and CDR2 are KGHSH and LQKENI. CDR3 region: CASSPAGGTFSPLHF. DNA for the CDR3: TGTGCCAGCTCACCAGCGGGAGGCACTTTTTCACCCCTCCACTTT.

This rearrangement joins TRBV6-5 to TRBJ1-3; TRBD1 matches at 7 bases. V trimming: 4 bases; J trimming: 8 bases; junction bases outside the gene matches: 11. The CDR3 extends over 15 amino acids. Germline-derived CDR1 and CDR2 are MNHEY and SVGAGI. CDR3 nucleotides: TGTGCCAGCAGTTCCCGGACAGGAAGGACGGACACCATATATTTT. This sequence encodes CASSSRTGRTDTIYF.

In DNA, the CDR3 is TGTGCCACCCGGGGGGGGCAGGCTCTGAACACCGGGGAGCTGTTTTTT. It encodes CATRGGQALNTGELFF. The chain has TRBV19 and TRBJ2-2; 8 bases are shared with TRBD2. Germline CDR1 reads LNHDA; CDR2 reads SQIVND (reference sequence). The CDR3 contains 16 residues. V lost 10 bases to trimming and J lost 1 base; unmatched junction nucleotides: 11.

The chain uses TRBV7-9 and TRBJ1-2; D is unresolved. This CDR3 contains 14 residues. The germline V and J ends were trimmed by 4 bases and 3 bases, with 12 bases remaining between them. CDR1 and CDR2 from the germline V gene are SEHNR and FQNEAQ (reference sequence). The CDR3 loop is CASSSGNPDYGYTF. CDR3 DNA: TGTGCCAGCAGCTCGGGAAATCCGGACTATGGCTACACCTTC.

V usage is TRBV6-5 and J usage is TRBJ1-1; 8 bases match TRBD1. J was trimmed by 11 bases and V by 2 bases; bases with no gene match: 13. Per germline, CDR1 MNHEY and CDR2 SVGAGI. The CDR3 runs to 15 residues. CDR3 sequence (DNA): TGTGCCAGCAGTTACGCGGACAGGGCTACGGCAGGGGCTTTCTTT. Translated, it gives CASSYADRATAGAFF.

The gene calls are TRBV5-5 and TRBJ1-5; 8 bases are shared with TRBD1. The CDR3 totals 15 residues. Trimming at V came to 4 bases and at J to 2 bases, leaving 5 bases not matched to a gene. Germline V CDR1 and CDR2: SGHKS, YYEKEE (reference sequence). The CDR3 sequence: CASSRTGSGNQPQHF. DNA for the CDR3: TGTGCCAGCAGCCGGACAGGGTCTGGCAATCAGCCCCAGCATTTT.

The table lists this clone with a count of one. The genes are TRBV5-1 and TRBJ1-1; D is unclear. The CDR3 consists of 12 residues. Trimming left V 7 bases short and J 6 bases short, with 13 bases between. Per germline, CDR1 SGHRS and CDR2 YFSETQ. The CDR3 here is CASSNSVAEAFF. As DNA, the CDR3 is TGCGCCAGCTCTAACTCGGTCGCTGAAGCTTTCTTT.

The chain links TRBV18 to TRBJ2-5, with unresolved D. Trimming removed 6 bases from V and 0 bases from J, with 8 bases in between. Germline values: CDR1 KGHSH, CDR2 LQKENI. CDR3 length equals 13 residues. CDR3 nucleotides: TGTGCCAGCTCCCTTCAGTACCAAGAGACCCAGTACTTC. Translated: CASSLQYQETQYF. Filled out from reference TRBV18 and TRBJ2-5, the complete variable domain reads NAGVMQNPRHLVRRRGQEARLRCSPMKGHSHVYWYRQLPEEGLKFMVYLQKENIIDESGMPKERFSAEFPKEGPSILRIQQVVRGDSAAYFCASSLQYQETQYFGPGTRLLVL.